This T cell receptor (beta chain) was obtained from a study of OX40 agonist ivuxolimab in advanced cancers. On the study more broadly: Clinicians treated patients with ivuxolimab, an agonistic anti-OX40 (CD134) antibody. Study results and caveats: Dosing at 0.1 to 3.0 mg/kg was accompanied by clonal expansion of CD4+ and CD8+ blood T cells by week 6. Mean expanded clone counts were higher in CD8+ than CD4+ T cells.

Patients who had autoimmune disease history or got systemic immunosuppression were left out. Sequenced by immunoSEQ multiplex PCR; TCRdb stores in-frame clones only, minus some. The table records around 53,000 clones, about nine tenths of them present only once. A note on this clone: The antigen is unknown.

The sequence came from an adult with an advanced solid tumor such as melanoma, head and neck, liver or kidney cancer. The sample was CD4+ or CD8+ T cells sorted from blood, taken in a trial of the OX40 agonist ivuxolimab.

The CDR3 loop reads CASSLISNNRGHQPQHF. CDR3 DNA: TGTGCCAGCAGTTTAATCAGCAATAACAGGGGCCATCAGCCCCAGCATTTT. The chain is built from TRBV28 and TRBJ1-5, with 7 bases that match TRBD1. The CDR3 sequence is 17 residues long. Germline V gene lookup returns CDR1 MDHEN and CDR2 SYDVKM. The junction had 12 bases not matched to a gene; V was cut back by 2 bases and J by 5 bases.